The present TCR beta chain was sequenced within a study of T cells in Graves' hyperthyroidism and ophthalmopathy. Study-wide background: Peripheral blood was drawn at first diagnosis, prior to all treatment.

The table lists this clonotype with a few counts. Antigen specificity is unknown. This CDR3 is 14 amino acids long. CDR1 and CDR2 (germline): SGHTA, FQGNSA. Germline trimming cut 3 bases from V and 2 bases from J; bases unmatched to any gene: 1. Thyroid ultrasound, orbital computed tomography, clinical symptoms, and serum thyroxine and TRAb underpinned diagnoses. General study findings and limits: Most clonotypes expanded in thyroid above 0.001 were likewise present in blood. The model foresaw ophthalmopathy a median about 6.5 months prior to onset.

Researchers took RNA transcripts and amplified the TCR beta CDR3 regions from them. The TCR CDR3 was amplified in a first-round RT-PCR using the HTBI primer set. TCRdb itself ran the multiplex PCR reads through MiXCR, one entry per CDR3 protein. The sample includes a few hundred thousand distinct CDR3 sequences, approximately 16% of them seen just once. Sequencing was done on a sample of blood. V gene TRBV7-2 combines with J gene TRBJ2-1, with 7 bases identical to TRBD2. The TCR comes from a woman aged 40 to 49 with Graves' ophthalmopathy. This CDR3 reads CASSFGGTYNEQFF. The CDR3 coding sequence is TGTGCCAGCAGCTTCGGGGGGACCTACAATGAGCAGTTCTTC.